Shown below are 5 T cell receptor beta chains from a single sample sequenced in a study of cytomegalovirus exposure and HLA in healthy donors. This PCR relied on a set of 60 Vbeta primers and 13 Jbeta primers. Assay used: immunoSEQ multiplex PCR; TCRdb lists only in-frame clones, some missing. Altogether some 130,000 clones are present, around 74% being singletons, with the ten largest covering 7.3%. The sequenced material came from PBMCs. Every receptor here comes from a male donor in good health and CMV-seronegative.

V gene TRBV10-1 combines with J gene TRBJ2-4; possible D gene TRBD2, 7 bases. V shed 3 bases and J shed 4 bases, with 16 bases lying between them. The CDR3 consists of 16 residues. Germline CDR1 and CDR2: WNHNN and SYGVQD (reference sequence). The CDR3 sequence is CASSDRPRGGKNIQYF. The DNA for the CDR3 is TGCGCCAGCAGTGATCGACCGAGGGGGGGAAAAAACATTCAGTACTTC.

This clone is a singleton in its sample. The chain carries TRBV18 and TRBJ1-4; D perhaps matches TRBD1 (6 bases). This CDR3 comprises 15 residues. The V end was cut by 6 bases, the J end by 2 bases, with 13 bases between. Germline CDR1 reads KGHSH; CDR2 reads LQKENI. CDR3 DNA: TGTGCCAGCTCCCCAATGAGGGGGACTAATGAAAAACTGTTTTTT. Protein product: CASSPMRGTNEKLFF.

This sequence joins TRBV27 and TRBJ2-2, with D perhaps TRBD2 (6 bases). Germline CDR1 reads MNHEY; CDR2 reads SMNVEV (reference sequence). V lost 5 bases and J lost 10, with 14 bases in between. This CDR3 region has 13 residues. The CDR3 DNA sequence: TGTGCCAGCAGTCGGGGTATAGCGGAGGAGCTGTTTTTT. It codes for CASSRGIAEELFF.

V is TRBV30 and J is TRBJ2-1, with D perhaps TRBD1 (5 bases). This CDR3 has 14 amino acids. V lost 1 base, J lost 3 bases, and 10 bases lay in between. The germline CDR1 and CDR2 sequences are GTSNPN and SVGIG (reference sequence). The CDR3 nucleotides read TGTGCCTGGAGTGCACAGGCGAACTACAATGAGCAGTTCTTC. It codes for CAWSAQANYNEQFF.

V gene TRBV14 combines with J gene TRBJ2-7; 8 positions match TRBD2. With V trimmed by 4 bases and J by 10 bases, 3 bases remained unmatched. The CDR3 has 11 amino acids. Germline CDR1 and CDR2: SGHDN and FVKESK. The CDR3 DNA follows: TGTGCCAGCAGCCCGGGGGGGTATCAGTACTTC. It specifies CASSPGGYQYF.